The TCR beta chain described here comes from a study of control samples from healthy donors and cancer patients. Trimming removed 0 bases from V and 2 bases from J, with 8 bases in between. The germline V gene encodes CDR1 MNHEY and CDR2 SMNVEV (reference sequence). The CDR3 consists of 14 residues. The repertoire was sequenced with immunoSEQ multiplex PCR; TCRdb's copy has only in-frame clones and lacks some. The repertoire includes roughly 89,000 clones, roughly 91% of them detected once, and roughly 18% sits in the top ten. The sample was blood. The chain couples TRBV27 to TRBJ2-7, with D possibly being TRBD2 (6 bases). This clonotype originated in a middle-aged man in good health. The DNA for the CDR3 is TGTGCCAGCAGTTTATCGGGGGGAACCTACGAGCAGTACTTC. Protein product: CASSLSGGTYEQYF.